This T cell receptor (beta chain) was documented in a study of blood T cell repertoires in COVID-19 (dated by TCRdb to about 2020). As for the study more broadly: Collaborator samples came from the United States, Italy and Spain and covered acute and convalescent phases of COVID-19. The material from the prospective study consisted of cDNA or gDNA derived from T cells, B-cell-depleted T cells, or PBMCs. Deeply sampled blood TCRbeta repertoires from subjects exposed to, actively infected with, or recovered from COVID-19 were included in the dataset. The repertoires were released in a freely available public database intended as a resource for research on the immune response to SARS-CoV-2. The samples were drawn from two sources: the first 160 participants of the ongoing ImmuneRACE study, and 1,200 or so subjects contributed by 6 global collaborators. Nearly every sample came with metadata listing a de-identified subject ID, COVID-19 status, age in years and sex. Where available, HLA class I and class II types were taken from metadata supplied by the sample provider and were not determined by assay-based typing.

Collaborating institutions collected whole blood in K2EDTA tubes following their own protocols. For TCRbeta analysis, collaborator samples were shipped as frozen whole blood, as isolated PBMCs, or as DNA extracted from either sample type. TCRbeta CDR3 regions were amplified from genomic DNA using the immunoSEQ Assay, a bias-controlled multiplex PCR. Per the original workflow: The number of nucleated cells in each sample was estimated from the amplification of reference gene primers within the assay. To quantify the absolute abundance of each unique TCRbeta CDR3 rearrangement, sequence reads were collapsed and filtered. For each sample, productive Simpson clonality was calculated by taking the square root of Simpson's diversity index across productive rearrangements. The clones in this table, taken by TCRdb from immuneACCESS, are in-frame only. Not every clone is retained; where verified, under half of the shortfall comes from an unresolved V gene, and the cause of the rest is unknown. The V and J calls and clone size were taken over from that table, and D and trimming were inferred from the DNA. The table for this sample lists 150,000 to 200,000 clones; roughly 90% of them were counted only once. Of the sample, roughly 24% falls within the top ten clones.

For this clone: The clone's antigen remains unknown. There are no base qualities to consult, and no much larger clone falls within one base.

The CDR3, from cysteine to phenylalanine, totals 15 residues. CDR3 DNA is the only sequence kept; it has 45 bases, read in frame from the first base. V sheds 0 bases and J sheds 7 bases, leaving 16 bases between their ends. CDR1 and CDR2, per the germline V gene, are SGHTS and YDEGEE. The study at large found these results: Clinical and demographic metadata were provided uncurated, with the amount varying by source and participant.

The sequence was collected from a man aged 60 to 75 with acute or convalescent COVID-19. Rearrangement joined TRBV5-8 to TRBJ2-5; the D gene is possibly TRBD1, with 5 bases matching. Sequencing was done on a sample of peripheral blood. CDR3 reads: CASSLDVRAVGTQYF. The DNA is TGTGCCAGCAGCTTGGATGTCAGGGCGGTCGGGACCCAGTACTTC.